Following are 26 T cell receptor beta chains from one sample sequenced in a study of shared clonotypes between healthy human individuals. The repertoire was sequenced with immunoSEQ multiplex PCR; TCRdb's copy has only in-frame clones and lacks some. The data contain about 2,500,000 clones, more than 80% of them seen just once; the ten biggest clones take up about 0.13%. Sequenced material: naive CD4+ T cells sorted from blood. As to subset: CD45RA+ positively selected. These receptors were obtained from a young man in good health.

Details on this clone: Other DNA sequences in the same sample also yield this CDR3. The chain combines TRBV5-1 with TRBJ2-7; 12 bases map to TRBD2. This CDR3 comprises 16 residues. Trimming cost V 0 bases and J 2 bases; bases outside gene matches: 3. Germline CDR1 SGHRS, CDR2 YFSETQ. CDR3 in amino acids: CASSLGLAGATYEQYF. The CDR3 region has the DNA TGCGCCAGCAGCTTGGGACTAGCGGGGGCCACCTACGAGCAGTACTTC.

CDR3 in DNA: TGTGCCATCAGTGAGTCGGGACAGAATTATAATTCACCCCTCCACTTT. Translated, it gives CAISESGQNYNSPLHF. This chain uses TRBV10-3 with TRBJ1-6; 7 bases map to TRBD1. This CDR3 comprises 16 residues. J gave up 4 bases and V 0 bases, and 3 bases lay outside the gene matches. From germline, CDR1 is ENHRY and CDR2 SYGVKD.

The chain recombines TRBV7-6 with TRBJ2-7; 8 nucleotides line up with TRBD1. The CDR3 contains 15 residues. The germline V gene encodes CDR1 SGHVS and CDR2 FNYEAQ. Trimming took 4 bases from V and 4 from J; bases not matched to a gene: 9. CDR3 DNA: TGTGCCAGCAGCTCCGGACAGGGACAAACTTACGAGCAGTACTTC. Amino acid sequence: CASSSGQGQTYEQYF.

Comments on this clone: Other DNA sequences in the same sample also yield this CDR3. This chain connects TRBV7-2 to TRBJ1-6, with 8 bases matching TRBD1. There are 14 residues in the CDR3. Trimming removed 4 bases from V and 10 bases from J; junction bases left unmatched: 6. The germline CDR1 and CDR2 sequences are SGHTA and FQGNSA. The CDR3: CASSWDRMGSPLHF. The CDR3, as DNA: TGTGCCAGCAGCTGGGACAGGATGGGGTCACCCCTCCACTTT.

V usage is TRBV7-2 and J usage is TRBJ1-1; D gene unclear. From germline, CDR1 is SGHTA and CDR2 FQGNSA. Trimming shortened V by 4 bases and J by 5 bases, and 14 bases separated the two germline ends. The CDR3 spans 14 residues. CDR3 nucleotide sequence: TGTGCCAGCAGCTCCCTCTCGAGGGTAACTGAAGCTTTCTTT. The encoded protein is CASSSLSRVTEAFF.

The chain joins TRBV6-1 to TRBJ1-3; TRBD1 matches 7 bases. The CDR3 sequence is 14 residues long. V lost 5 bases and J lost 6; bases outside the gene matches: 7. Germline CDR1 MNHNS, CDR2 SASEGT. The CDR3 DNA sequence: TGTGCCAGCAGTATACCGGGACAGATAAACACCATATATTTT. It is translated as CASSIPGQINTIYF.

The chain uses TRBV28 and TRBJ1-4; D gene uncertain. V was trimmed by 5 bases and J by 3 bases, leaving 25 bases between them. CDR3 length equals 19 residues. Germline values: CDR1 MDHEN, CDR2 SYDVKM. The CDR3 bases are TGTGCCAGCAGTCCGTTAACTCTGAGGGCGGCGTTATCTAATGAAAAACTGTTTTTT. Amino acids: CASSPLTLRAALSNEKLFF.

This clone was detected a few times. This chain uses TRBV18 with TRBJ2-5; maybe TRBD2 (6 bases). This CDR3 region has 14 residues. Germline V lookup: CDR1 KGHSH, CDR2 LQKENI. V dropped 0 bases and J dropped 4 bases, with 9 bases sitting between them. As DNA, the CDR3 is TGTGCCAGCTCACCACCCCCAGCGGGAGAGACCCAGTACTTC. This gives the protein CASSPPPAGETQYF.

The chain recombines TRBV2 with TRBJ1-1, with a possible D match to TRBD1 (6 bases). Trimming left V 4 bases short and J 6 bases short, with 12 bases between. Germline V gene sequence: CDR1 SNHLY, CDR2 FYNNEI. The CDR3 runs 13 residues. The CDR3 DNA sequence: TGTGCCAGCAGTGCGGGGGGCTCCTCTGAAGCTTTCTTT. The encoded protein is CASSAGGSSEAFF.

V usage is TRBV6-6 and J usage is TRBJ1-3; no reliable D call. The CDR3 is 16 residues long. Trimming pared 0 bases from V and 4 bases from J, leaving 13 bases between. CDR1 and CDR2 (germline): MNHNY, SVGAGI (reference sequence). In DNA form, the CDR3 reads TGTGCCAGCAGTTACTCGAAACGGGAGTGGGGAAACACCATATATTTT. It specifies CASSYSKREWGNTIYF.

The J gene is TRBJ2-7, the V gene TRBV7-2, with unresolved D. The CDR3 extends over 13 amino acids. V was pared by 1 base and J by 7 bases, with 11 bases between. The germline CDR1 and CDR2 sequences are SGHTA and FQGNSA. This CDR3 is CASSLEAPLEQYF. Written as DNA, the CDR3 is TGTGCCAGCAGCTTAGAGGCACCTTTGGAGCAGTACTTC.

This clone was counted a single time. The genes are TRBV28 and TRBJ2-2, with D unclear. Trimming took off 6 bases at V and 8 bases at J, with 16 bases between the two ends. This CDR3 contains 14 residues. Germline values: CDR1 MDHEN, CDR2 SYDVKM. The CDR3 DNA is TGTGCCAGCAGCCTTCCTGACACGTCTGGGGAGCTGTTTTTT. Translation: CASSLPDTSGELFF.

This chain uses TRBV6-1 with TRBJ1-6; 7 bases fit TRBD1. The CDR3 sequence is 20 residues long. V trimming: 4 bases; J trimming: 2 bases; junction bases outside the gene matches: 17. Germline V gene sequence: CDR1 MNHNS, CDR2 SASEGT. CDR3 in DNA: TGTGCCAGCAGTGCAGTGGACAGGTTAAAAGGTTGGCCCTATAATTCACCCCTCCACTTT. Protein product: CASSAVDRLKGWPYNSPLHF.

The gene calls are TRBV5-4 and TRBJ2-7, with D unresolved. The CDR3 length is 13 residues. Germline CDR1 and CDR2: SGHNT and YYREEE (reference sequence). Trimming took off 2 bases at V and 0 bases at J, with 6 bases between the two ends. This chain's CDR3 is CASSFGSSYEQYF. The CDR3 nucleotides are TGTGCCAGCAGCTTTGGCAGCTCCTACGAGCAGTACTTC.

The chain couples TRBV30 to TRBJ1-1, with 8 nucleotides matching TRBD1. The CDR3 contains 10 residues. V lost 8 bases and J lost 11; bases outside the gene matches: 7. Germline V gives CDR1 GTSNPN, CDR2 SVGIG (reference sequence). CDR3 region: CARGRDRAFF. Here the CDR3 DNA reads TGTGCCAGGGGGAGGGACAGGGCTTTCTTT.

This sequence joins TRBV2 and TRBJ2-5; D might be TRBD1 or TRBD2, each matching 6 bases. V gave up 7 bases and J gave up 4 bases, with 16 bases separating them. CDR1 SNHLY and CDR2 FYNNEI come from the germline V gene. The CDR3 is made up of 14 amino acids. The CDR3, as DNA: TGTGCCAGCATTCAGGGGAGGCGAGGAGAGACCCAGTACTTC. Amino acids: CASIQGRRGETQYF. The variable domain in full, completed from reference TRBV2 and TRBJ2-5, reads EPEVTQTPSHQVTQMGQEVILRCVPISNHLYFYWYRQILGQKVEFLVSFYNNEISEKSEIFDDQFSVERPDGSNFTLKIRSTKLEDSAMYFCASIQGRRGETQYFGPGTRLLVL.

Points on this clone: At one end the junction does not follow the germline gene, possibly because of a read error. CDR3 in amino acids: CASSHRDRGFF. CDR3 DNA: TGTGCCAGCAGCCACCGGGACAGGGGTTTCTTC. The chain is built from TRBV2 and TRBJ1-1; TRBD1 aligns across 10 bases. The germline CDR1 and CDR2 sequences are SNHLY and FYNNEI. This CDR3 has 11 amino acids.

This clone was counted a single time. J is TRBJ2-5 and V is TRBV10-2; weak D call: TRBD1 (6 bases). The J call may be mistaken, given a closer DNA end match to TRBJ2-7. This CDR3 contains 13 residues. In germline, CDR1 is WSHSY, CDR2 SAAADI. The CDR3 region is CASSGQAIYEQYF. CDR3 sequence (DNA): TGCGCCAGCAGTGGACAGGCAATCTACGAGCAGTACTTC.

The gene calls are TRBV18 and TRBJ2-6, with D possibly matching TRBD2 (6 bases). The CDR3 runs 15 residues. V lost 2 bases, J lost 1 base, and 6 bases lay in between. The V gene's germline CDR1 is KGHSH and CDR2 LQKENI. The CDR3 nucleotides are TGTGCCAGCTCACCAGGGACTTCTGGGGCCAACGTCCTGACTTTC. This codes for CASSPGTSGANVLTF.

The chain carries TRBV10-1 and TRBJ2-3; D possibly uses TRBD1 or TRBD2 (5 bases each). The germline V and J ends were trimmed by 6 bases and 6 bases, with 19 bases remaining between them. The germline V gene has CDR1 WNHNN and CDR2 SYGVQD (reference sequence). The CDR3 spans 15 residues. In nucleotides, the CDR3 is TGCGCCAGCAGCGCGACCGGGACGGGCCGCGATACGCAGTATTTT. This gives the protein CASSATGTGRDTQYF.

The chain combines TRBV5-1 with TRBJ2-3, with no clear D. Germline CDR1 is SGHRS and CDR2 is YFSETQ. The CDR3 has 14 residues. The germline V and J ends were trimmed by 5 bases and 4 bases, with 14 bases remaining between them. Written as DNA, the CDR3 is TGCGCCAGCAGTTCAAAGAACCCTCCAGATACGCAGTATTTT. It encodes CASSSKNPPDTQYF.

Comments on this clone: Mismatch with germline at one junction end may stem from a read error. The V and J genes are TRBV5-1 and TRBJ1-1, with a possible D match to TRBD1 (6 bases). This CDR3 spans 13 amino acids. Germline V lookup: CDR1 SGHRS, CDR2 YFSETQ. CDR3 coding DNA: TGCGCCGGCAGCTTGGAATCAGGGGCCAGGGCTTTCTTT. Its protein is CAGSLESGARAFF.

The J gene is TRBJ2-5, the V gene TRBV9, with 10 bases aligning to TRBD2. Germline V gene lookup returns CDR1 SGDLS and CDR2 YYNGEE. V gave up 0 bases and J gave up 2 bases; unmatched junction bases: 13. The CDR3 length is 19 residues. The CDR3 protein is CASSVGVGIAGGEQETQYF. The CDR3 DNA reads TGTGCCAGCAGCGTAGGGGTAGGGATAGCGGGAGGAGAGCAAGAGACCCAGTACTTC.

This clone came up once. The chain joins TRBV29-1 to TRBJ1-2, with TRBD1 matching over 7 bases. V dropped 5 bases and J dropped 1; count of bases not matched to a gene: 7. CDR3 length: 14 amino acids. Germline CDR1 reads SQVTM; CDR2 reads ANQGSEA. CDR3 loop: CSVLSRGVNYGYTF. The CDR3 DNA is TGCAGCGTTTTAAGCAGGGGGGTTAACTATGGCTACACCTTC.

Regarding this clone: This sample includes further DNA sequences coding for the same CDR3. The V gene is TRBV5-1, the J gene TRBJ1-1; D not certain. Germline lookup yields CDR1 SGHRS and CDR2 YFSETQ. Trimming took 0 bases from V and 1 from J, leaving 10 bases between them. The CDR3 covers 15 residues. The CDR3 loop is CASSLAGDPNTEAFF. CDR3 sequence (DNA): TGCGCCAGCAGCTTGGCTGGGGATCCGAACACTGAAGCTTTCTTT. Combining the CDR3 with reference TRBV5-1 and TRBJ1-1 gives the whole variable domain KAGVTQTPRYLIKTRGQQVTLSCSPISGHRSVSWYQQTPGQGLQFLFEYFSETQRNKGNFPGRFSGRQFSNSRSEMNVSTLELGDSALYLCASSLAGDPNTEAFFGQGTRLTVV.

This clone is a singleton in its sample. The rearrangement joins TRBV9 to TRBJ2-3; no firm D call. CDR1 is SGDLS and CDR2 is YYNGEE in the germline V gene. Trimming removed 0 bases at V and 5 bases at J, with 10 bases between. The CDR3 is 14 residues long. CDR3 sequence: CASSVGVSEDTQYF. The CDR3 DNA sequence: TGTGCCAGCAGCGTAGGAGTCTCTGAAGATACGCAGTATTTT.